Listed here are 8 T cell receptor beta chains from one sample, sequenced in a study of Ad26.COV2.S vaccination and SARS-CoV-2 variants. Documented treatment: 15 to 20 received Ad26.COV2.S at low or high dose, single or two shots; five or six received placebo; per-sample allocation not given. The samples were gathered on day 63 after the first injection of vaccine or placebo. Sequencing was performed with immunoSEQ multiplex PCR; in TCRdb, only in-frame clones are kept and a portion is missing. Counted here are about 390,000 clones, 70% to 90% occurring once; the ten biggest clones make up 3.5%. Sequences were derived from peripheral blood, sampled in a trial of Ad26.COV2.S vaccine versus placebo. Source of these receptors: a person between 18 and 65 years old who received the Ad26.COV2.S COVID-19 vaccine or a placebo.

This clone was counted only a few times. The CDR3 nucleotides are TGTGCCAGCAGCTTGGACAGCCATCAGCCCCAGCATTTT. Amino acid sequence: CASSLDSHQPQHF. This sequence joins TRBV5-4 and TRBJ1-5, with unresolved D. The length of the CDR3 is 13 residues. V lost 0 bases and J lost 5, with 6 bases in between. Germline assignment: CDR1 SGHNT and CDR2 YYREEE (reference sequence).

The chain uses TRBV18 and TRBJ1-2; no clear D. Germline assignment: CDR1 KGHSH and CDR2 LQKENI. The CDR3 is 12 residues long. V was cut by 3 bases and J by 4 bases, with 6 bases left in between. The CDR3 protein is CASSPEAYGYTF. Written as DNA, the CDR3 is TGTGCCAGCTCACCTGAAGCCTATGGCTACACCTTC.

This chain connects TRBV5-1 to TRBJ1-1, with D perhaps matching TRBD1 (6 bases). The CDR3 is 14 amino acids. Germline V gene lookup returns CDR1 SGHRS and CDR2 YFSETQ. The V end was cut by 0 bases, the J end by 7 bases, with 13 bases between. The CDR3 bases are TGCGCCAGCAGCTTGGGGGGGACATACCATGAAGCTTTCTTT. Translating it yields CASSLGGTYHEAFF.

This chain uses TRBV2 with TRBJ2-6, with a tentative D call TRBD2 (5 bases). Germline lookup yields CDR1 SNHLY and CDR2 FYNNEI. Between the trimmed V and J ends, which lost 6 bases and 0 bases, there was a span of 9 bases. The CDR3 totals 15 residues. The CDR3 DNA reads TGTGCCAGCAGCCCCGACTACTCTGGGGCCAACGTCCTGACTTTC. Its protein product is CASSPDYSGANVLTF.

This rearrangement joins TRBV9 to TRBJ2-2; perhaps TRBD1 as D (5 bases). The CDR3 runs 14 residues. Trimming took off 5 bases at V and 4 bases at J, with 12 bases between the two ends. CDR1 is SGDLS and CDR2 is YYNGEE in the germline V gene. The DNA for the CDR3 is TGTGCCAGCAGGTTAGACAGTTCCACCGGGGAGCTGTTTTTT. This gives the protein CASRLDSSTGELFF.

CDR3 residues: CASSMDRAGPGELFF. In DNA form, the CDR3 reads TGTGCCAGCAGCATGGACAGGGCTGGTCCCGGGGAGCTGTTTTTT. The genes are TRBV7-8 and TRBJ2-2; 8 positions agree with TRBD1. The CDR3 length is 15 residues. V lost 5 bases to trimming and J lost 6 bases; unmatched junction nucleotides: 8. Per the germline V gene, CDR1 is SGHVS and CDR2 is FQNEAQ.

This chain uses TRBV29-1 with TRBJ2-6; 9 bases are shared with TRBD1. V was pared by 2 bases and J by 5 bases, with 13 bases of the junction left unmatched. The V gene's germline CDR1 is SQVTM and CDR2 ANQGSEA. The CDR3 extends over 18 amino acids. CDR3 in amino acids: CSVEKRDRVWFWANVLTF. The CDR3 DNA reads TGCAGCGTTGAAAAACGGGACAGGGTGTGGTTTTGGGCCAACGTCCTGACTTTC.

The rearrangement joins TRBV7-2 to TRBJ2-3; 8 nucleotides match TRBD1. This CDR3 region has 16 residues. The germline V gene has CDR1 SGHTA and CDR2 FQGNSA. After removal of 3 bases from V and 1 base from J, the junction contained 6 bases not matched to a gene. The CDR3 nucleotides read TGTGCCAGCAGCTTTCCGTGGACAGGGCGCACAGATACGCAGTATTTT. This translates into CASSFPWTGRTDTQYF.